This passage covers 27 T cell receptor beta chains from one sample sequenced in a study of blood T cell repertoires in COVID-19. The table came from immunoSEQ multiplex PCR; TCRdb's copy has only in-frame clones and leaves some out. The table has about 75,000 clones, roughly 84% seen once; the top ten hold more than 20%. Input material: peripheral blood. The receptor source for this set is a woman aged 45 to 65 with acute or convalescent COVID-19.

The chain carries TRBV28 and TRBJ2-1, with D possibly TRBD1 on 7 matching bases. Germline loops: CDR1 MDHEN, CDR2 SYDVKM. The CDR3 contains 15 residues. The V end lost 5 bases, the J end lost 4 bases, and 15 bases lay between the germline ends. As DNA, the CDR3 is TGTGCCAGCAGTGGGGGGACAGACCGTTACAATGAGCAGTTCTTC. Translation gives CASSGGTDRYNEQFF.

This chain connects TRBV4-3 to TRBJ2-2, with TRBD2 matching 8 bases. Germline values: CDR1 LGHNA, CDR2 YSLEER. The CDR3 loop spans 16 amino acids. V trimming: 6 bases; J trimming: 4 bases; junction bases outside the gene matches: 10. CDR3 in amino acids: CASSGPGGPGTGELFF. The DNA for the CDR3 is TGCGCCAGCAGTGGTCCGGGAGGGCCGGGCACCGGGGAGCTGTTTTTT.

V gene TRBV7-2 combines with J gene TRBJ2-3, with 9 bases fitting TRBD1. Germline CDR1 SGHTA, CDR2 FQGNSA. V lost 2 bases to trimming and J lost 5 bases; unmatched junction nucleotides: 14. The CDR3 has 18 residues. CDR3: CASSLRTAGTGKLDTQYF. CDR3 in DNA: TGTGCCAGCAGCTTAAGGACAGCCGGGACAGGGAAATTAGATACGCAGTATTTT.

CDR3 sequence (DNA): TGTGCTAGTGGTTTGGGGGCGGGTGGCTACACCTTC. Amino acid sequence: CASGLGAGGYTF. The gene calls are TRBV12-5 and TRBJ1-2, with D unresolved. From germline, CDR1 is LGHNT and CDR2 FRNRAP. The CDR3 has 12 amino acids. The ends were cut back, 1 base at V and 7 bases at J, with 7 bases in the middle.

The V and J genes are TRBV7-2 and TRBJ1-5; 7 nucleotides match TRBD1. CDR3 length equals 16 residues. V dropped 2 bases and J dropped 6; count of bases not matched to a gene: 10. Germline V gene data show CDR1 as SGHTA and CDR2 as FQGNSA. In nucleotides, the CDR3 is TGTGCCAGCAGCTTATTCGGCCAGGGGGTCGCTCAGCCCCAGCATTTT. Translated, it gives CASSLFGQGVAQPQHF.

The rearrangement joins TRBV5-4 to TRBJ2-5; TRBD1 aligns across 10 bases. Germline assignment: CDR1 SGHNT and CDR2 YYREEE (reference sequence). There are 14 residues in the CDR3. With 4 bases clipped from V and 2 bases from J, the junction kept 2 bases outside the gene matches. CDR3 bases: TGTGCCAGCAGCCGACAGGGGGCGCAAGAGACCCAGTACTTC. Protein product: CASSRQGAQETQYF.

The rearrangement uses TRBV28 and TRBJ1-2; 8 bases fit TRBD1. Trimming removed 6 bases from V and 5 bases from J; junction bases left unmatched: 8. The CDR3 spans 14 residues. CDR1 MDHEN and CDR2 SYDVKM come from the germline V gene. CDR3 bases: TGTGCCAGCAGGCCGGGACAGGCGCCTTATGGCTACACCTTC. This codes for CASRPGQAPYGYTF.

The chain uses TRBV9 and TRBJ1-1; D may be TRBD1 (6 bases). CDR3 length: 15 amino acids. Trimming left V 4 bases short and J 1 base short, with 14 bases between. Germline V lookup: CDR1 SGDLS, CDR2 YYNGEE. CDR3 region: CASSLDHRANTEAFF. CDR3 in DNA: TGTGCCAGCAGCTTAGATCACAGGGCGAACACTGAAGCTTTCTTT.

The chain has TRBV15 and TRBJ2-3; tentatively, D is TRBD2 (5 bases). The CDR3 spans 16 residues. Trimming removed 4 bases at V and 0 bases at J, with 14 bases between. Germline CDR1 and CDR2: LNHNV and YYDKDF (reference sequence). In DNA form, the CDR3 reads TGTGCCACCAGCACCCGAGGGCGCGGGAGCACAGATACGCAGTATTTT. This sequence encodes CATSTRGRGSTDTQYF.

CDR3 region: CSVSGSPYGYTF. The CDR3 nucleotides are TGCAGCGTTTCAGGGTCCCCTTATGGCTACACCTTC. The chain employs TRBV29-1 and TRBJ1-2, with D perhaps TRBD1 (5 bases). The CDR3 loop spans 12 amino acids. V lost 5 bases and J 5 bases, leaving 12 bases between the germline ends. Germline lookup yields CDR1 SQVTM and CDR2 ANQGSEA.

The chain combines TRBV18 with TRBJ1-1; no clear D gene. Germline V gene sequence: CDR1 KGHSH, CDR2 LQKENI. Trimming pared 3 bases from V and 1 base from J, leaving 9 bases between. The CDR3 loop spans 14 amino acids. DNA of the CDR3: TGTGCCAGCTCACCCCCTACCGGGAACACTGAAGCTTTCTTT. Protein product: CASSPPTGNTEAFF. Looking up the rest from reference TRBV18 and TRBJ1-1 gives the full variable domain: NAGVMQNPRHLVRRRGQEARLRCSPMKGHSHVYWYRQLPEEGLKFMVYLQKENIIDESGMPKERFSAEFPKEGPSILRIQQVVRGDSAAYFCASSPPTGNTEAFFGQGTRLTVV.

The chain has TRBV5-1 and TRBJ2-5; 12 positions agree with TRBD2. The CDR3 spans 16 residues. Germline loops: CDR1 SGHRS, CDR2 YFSETQ. After removal of 4 bases from V and 3 bases from J, the junction contained 7 bases not matched to a gene. The CDR3 is CASSRTSGNVKETQYF. CDR3 nucleotide sequence: TGCGCCAGCAGCAGGACTAGCGGGAATGTCAAAGAGACCCAGTACTTC.

The rearrangement joins TRBV4-1 to TRBJ1-1, with D possibly matching TRBD1 (6 bases). Between the trimmed V and J ends, which lost 1 base and 0 bases, there was a span of 12 bases. The CDR3 contains 16 residues. The germline CDR1 and CDR2 sequences are MGHRA and YSYEKL. CDR3 DNA: TGCGCCAGCAGCCAAGGCAGGGGACCTTTGAACACTGAAGCTTTCTTT. This codes for CASSQGRGPLNTEAFF.

The chain recombines TRBV7-3 with TRBJ1-1; TRBD1 aligns across 7 bases. The V segment lost 4 bases and the J segment 3 bases; nucleotides outside the gene matches: 5. CDR1 is SGHTA and CDR2 is FQGTGA in the germline V gene. The CDR3 length is 14 residues. The DNA of the CDR3 is TGTGCCAGCAGCTCGAACGACAGGGACACTGAAGCTTTCTTT. Protein: CASSSNDRDTEAFF. Looking up the rest from reference TRBV7-3 and TRBJ1-1 gives the full variable domain: GAGVSQTPSNKVTEKGKYVELRCDPISGHTALYWYRQSLGQGPEFLIYFQGTGAADDSGLPNDRFFAVRPEGSVSTLKIQRTERGDSAVYLCASSSNDRDTEAFFGQGTRLTVV.

The CDR3 here is CASSYGGAADTQYF. CDR3 nucleotides: TGTGCCAGCAGCTACGGGGGGGCGGCAGATACGCAGTATTTT. The V call is TRBV9, the J call TRBJ2-3; 8 nucleotides line up with TRBD2. The germline V gene has CDR1 SGDLS and CDR2 YYNGEE. Germline trimming cut 4 bases from V and 4 bases from J; bases unmatched to any gene: 5. This CDR3 has 14 residues.

The chain is built from TRBV12-3 or TRBV12-4 and TRBJ1-2; perhaps TRBD1 as D (5 bases). V lost 2 bases and J lost 7, with 5 bases in between. CDR3 length equals 11 residues. The CDR3 sequence: CASSLRGGYTF. CDR3 DNA sequence: TGTGCCAGCAGTTTAAGGGGTGGCTACACCTTC.

DNA for the CDR3: TGTGCCATCAGTGCTACAGGGGTACAAGAGACCCAGTACTTC. Amino acids: CAISATGVQETQYF. This chain links TRBV10-3 with TRBJ2-5; TRBD1 agrees at 7 bases. CDR3 length: 14 amino acids. V lost 4 bases to trimming and J lost 2 bases; unmatched junction nucleotides: 4. Germline assignment: CDR1 ENHRY and CDR2 SYGVKD.

The rearrangement joins TRBV7-2 to TRBJ1-2; 8 bases map to TRBD1. Germline V gene sequence: CDR1 SGHTA, CDR2 FQGNSA. This CDR3 contains 12 residues. V shed 6 bases, J shed 8 bases, and the junction held 5 bases outside the gene matches. The CDR3 DNA is TGTGCCAGCAGGCGGACAGGGCTGGGCTACACCTTC. Protein: CASRRTGLGYTF.

The genes are TRBV19 and TRBJ1-6; 9 bases are shared with TRBD1. CDR1 and CDR2 from the germline V gene are LNHDA and SQIVND (reference sequence). CDR3 length equals 14 residues. V trimming: 7 bases; J trimming: 7 bases; junction bases outside the gene matches: 5. DNA of the CDR3: TGTGCCAGTACCACCGGGACAGGGAATTCACCCCTCCACTTT. It translates to CASTTGTGNSPLHF.

This clone was recorded once. This chain links TRBV2 with TRBJ2-7, with D possibly being TRBD1 (5 bases). Trimming removed 5 bases at V and 2 bases at J, with 10 bases between. Germline lookup yields CDR1 SNHLY and CDR2 FYNNEI. This CDR3 spans 13 amino acids. In nucleotides, the CDR3 is TGTGCCAGCAGTTCAGGGCAGACCTACGAGCAGTACTTC. It translates to CASSSGQTYEQYF.

The chain couples TRBV5-5 to TRBJ2-1, with TRBD1 identical over 10 bases. The germline CDR1 and CDR2 sequences are SGHKS and YYEKEE (reference sequence). The CDR3 is 15 amino acids. V lost 5 bases, J lost 4 bases, and 6 bases stayed unmatched. The CDR3 is CASRIGQGGYNEQFF. The DNA for the CDR3 is TGTGCCAGCAGAATAGGACAGGGGGGTTACAATGAGCAGTTCTTC.

The genes are TRBV29-1 and TRBJ2-7, with a weak D call TRBD2 (6 bases). Germline CDR1 is SQVTM and CDR2 is ANQGSEA. Trimming removed 7 bases from V and 7 bases from J, with 14 bases in between. This CDR3 has 11 amino acids. The CDR3 DNA follows: TGCAGCGGGGACTGGGTCGGAGAGCAGTACTTC. Amino acid sequence: CSGDWVGEQYF.

V and J are TRBV6-2 or TRBV6-3 and TRBJ2-7; 8 nucleotides agree with TRBD2. The V and J ends lost 2 bases and 6 bases, in that order; junction bases with no gene match: 9. The CDR3 has 15 amino acids. CDR1 and CDR2 from the germline V gene are MNHEY and SVGEGT. The CDR3 DNA sequence: TGTGCCAGCAGTTACCCAGCGGGAGCTTATGGCGAGCAGTACTTC. Translated, it gives CASSYPAGAYGEQYF.

This clone was observed a few times. V usage is TRBV4-1 and J usage is TRBJ2-3; 9 bases agree with TRBD1. The CDR3 has 17 amino acids. CDR1 is MGHRA, CDR2 YSYEKL, per germline. J gave up 5 bases and V 0 bases, and 9 bases lay outside the gene matches. CDR3 nucleotides: TGCGCCAGCAGCCAAGATAGTCCGGGACAGGGAGGAGATACGCAGTATTTT. It is translated as CASSQDSPGQGGDTQYF.

The rearrangement links TRBV4-1 to TRBJ1-1; D remains ambiguous. This CDR3 spans 13 amino acids. V lost 1 base and J 11 bases, leaving 14 bases between the germline ends. Germline CDR1 is MGHRA and CDR2 is YSYEKL. The chain's CDR3 is CASSQVGGYWAFF. CDR3 coding DNA: TGCGCCAGCAGCCAAGTGGGAGGGTATTGGGCTTTCTTT.

The gene calls are TRBV6-6 and TRBJ1-1; D is possibly TRBD1 (5 bases). In germline, CDR1 is MNHNY, CDR2 SVGAGI (reference sequence). The CDR3 is 12 residues long. V shed 7 bases and J shed 0 bases, with 6 bases lying between them. Here the CDR3 reads CASTGMNTEAFF. In nucleotides, the CDR3 is TGTGCCAGCACAGGGATGAACACTGAAGCTTTCTTT.

V gene TRBV10-3 combines with J gene TRBJ2-7; 11 bases map to TRBD2. This CDR3 is built from 19 residues. Trimming cost V 3 bases and J 7 bases; bases outside gene matches: 20. The germline gives CDR1 ENHRY, CDR2 SYGVKD. The CDR3 loop is CAISEGSSVSGRVIMEQYF. The CDR3 nucleotides read TGTGCCATCAGTGAAGGGAGTTCGGTTAGCGGGAGGGTCATTATGGAGCAGTACTTC.